A selection of T cell receptor beta chains follows, all from one sample in a study of regulatory T cells in long-lasting Graves disease. Via MiXCR, TCRdb re-called the multiplex PCR reads, giving one row per CDR3 protein. The sample gives 300,000 to 400,000 distinct CDR3 sequences, approximately 16% of which show up once; 25% to 30% is in the top ten. This same sample was also taken into another study, of T cells in Graves' hyperthyroidism and ophthalmopathy.

The source was peripheral blood mononuclear cells (PBMCs), collected at new diagnosis, from a patient treated with antithyroid drugs. The source of these receptors is a man in his forties with Graves disease. Both conserved end residues are part of each CDR3. A D gene is named only where the DNA matches it firmly. Rows may omit the clone size; those that give it use once, few, many or a size class.

v_gene: TRBV11-3
d_gene: NA
abundance: many
j_gene: TRBJ2-5
CDR3nt: TGTGCCAGCAGCCCGACAGCCCAGGAGACCCAGTACTTC
CDR3aa: CASSPTAQETQYF

v_gene: TRBV19
d_gene: NA
abundance: few
j_gene: TRBJ1-1
CDR3nt: TGTGCCAGTAGTATGTTCGCTGAAGCTTTCTTT
CDR3aa: CASSMFAEAFF

v_gene: TRBV6-1
d_gene: NA
abundance: many
j_gene: TRBJ1-1
CDR3nt: TGTGCCAGCAGTGAATTCGGGGGGCTGAACACTGAAGCTTTCTTT
CDR3aa: CASSEFGGLNTEAFF

v_gene: TRBV9
d_gene: NA
abundance: NA
j_gene: TRBJ1-4
CDR3nt: TGTGCCAGCAGCCTCGCGGACAGCGCTAATGAAAAACTGTTTTTT
CDR3aa: CASSLADSANEKLFF

v_gene: TRBV18
d_gene: NA
abundance: many
j_gene: TRBJ2-3
CDR3nt: TGTGCCAGCTCACCACCGATGCGTAGCACAGATACGCAGTATTTT
CDR3aa: CASSPPMRSTDTQYF

v_gene: TRBV18
d_gene: NA
abundance: NA
j_gene: TRBJ1-1
CDR3nt: TGTGCCAGCTCACCGGAATCAGTAATGAACACTGAAGCTTTCTTT
CDR3aa: CASSPESVMNTEAFF

v_gene: TRBV4-2
d_gene: TRBD2
abundance: NA
j_gene: TRBJ2-3
CDR3nt: TGTGCCAGCAGCCAATTCCTGGGGCGGGGGGTCATGGATACGCAGTATTTT
CDR3aa: CASSQFLGRGVMDTQYF

v_gene: TRBV11-2
d_gene: TRBD2
abundance: NA
j_gene: TRBJ2-3
CDR3nt: TGTGCCAGCAGCTTAGTTATTAGCGGGGGTGGTGATACGCAGTATTTT
CDR3aa: CASSLVISGGGDTQYF

v_gene: TRBV30
d_gene: NA
abundance: many
j_gene: TRBJ1-5
CDR3nt: TGTGCCTGGAGTCCGGAGGGAGGCAATCAGCCCCAGCATTTT
CDR3aa: CAWSPEGGNQPQHF

v_gene: TRBV6-1
d_gene: NA
abundance: many
j_gene: TRBJ1-4
CDR3nt: TGTGCCAGCAGTAGACAGCGTACTAATGAAAAACTGTTTTTT
CDR3aa: CASSRQRTNEKLFF

v_gene: TRBV20-1
d_gene: NA
abundance: many
j_gene: TRBJ2-7
CDR3nt: TGCAGTGCTAGAGAAGAGGGGGTCGAGTACGAGCAGTACTTC
CDR3aa: CSAREEGVEYEQYF

v_gene: TRBV5-1
d_gene: TRBD1
abundance: NA
j_gene: TRBJ2-6
CDR3nt: TGCGCCAGCAGCTCGGACGTGACAGGGGGATCTGGGGCCAACGTCCTGACTTTC
CDR3aa: CASSSDVTGGSGANVLTF

v_gene: TRBV7-2
d_gene: NA
abundance: many
j_gene: TRBJ1-5
CDR3nt: TGTGCCAGCAGCTTAATAGGATCGGGGGTCGGTCAGCCCCAGCATTTT
CDR3aa: CASSLIGSGVGQPQHF

v_gene: TRBV9
d_gene: TRBD2
abundance: NA
j_gene: TRBJ2-7
CDR3nt: TGTGCCAGCAGCTCACTAGCGGGGGGGCCGAACGAGCAGTACTTC
CDR3aa: CASSSLAGGPNEQYF

v_gene: TRBV15
d_gene: NA
abundance: many
j_gene: TRBJ2-3
CDR3nt: TGTGCCACCAGCAGAGATGCGGGGAATATTGCAGATACGCAGTATTTT
CDR3aa: CATSRDAGNIADTQYF

v_gene: TRBV30
d_gene: NA
abundance: NA
j_gene: TRBJ1-1
CDR3nt: TGTGCCTGGAGTGGGCCCCTGGGCGCTGAAGCTTTCTTT
CDR3aa: CAWSGPLGAEAFF

v_gene: TRBV10-3
d_gene: NA
abundance: many
j_gene: TRBJ1-2
CDR3nt: TGTGCCATCAGTGATGGCGGGGAAGGAGGCTACACCTTC
CDR3aa: CAISDGGEGGYTF

v_gene: TRBV18
d_gene: NA
abundance: many
j_gene: TRBJ1-4
CDR3nt: TGTGCCAGCTCACCCCCGGACAGAGAAAATGAAAAACTGTTTTTT
CDR3aa: CASSPPDRENEKLFF

v_gene: TRBV7-2
d_gene: NA
abundance: NA
j_gene: TRBJ1-2
CDR3nt: TGTGCCAGCAGCCCCTCAGGGGCAAACTATGGCTACACCTTC
CDR3aa: CASSPSGANYGYTF

v_gene: TRBV27
d_gene: NA
abundance: many
j_gene: TRBJ2-3
CDR3nt: TGTGCCAGCAGTCCGGGACCTCGAATCCCAGATACGCAGTATTTT
CDR3aa: CASSPGPRIPDTQYF